This TCR beta chain came from a study of T cell responses to AZD1222 COVID-19 vaccine. The germline gives CDR1 SGHNT, CDR2 YENEEA. The ends were cut back, 3 bases at V and 5 bases at J, with 10 bases in the middle. CDR3 length: 13 residues. Sequenced by immunoSEQ multiplex PCR; TCRdb stores in-frame clones only, minus some. The table lists 150,000 or so clones. This TCR derives from an adult in good health. The sample was peripheral blood. The V and J genes are TRBV11-3 and TRBJ1-1; the D is unclear. For the CDR3, the DNA is TGTGCCAGCAGCTTTGGCGCGGCAACTGAAGCTTTCTTT. Translation gives CASSFGAATEAFF.